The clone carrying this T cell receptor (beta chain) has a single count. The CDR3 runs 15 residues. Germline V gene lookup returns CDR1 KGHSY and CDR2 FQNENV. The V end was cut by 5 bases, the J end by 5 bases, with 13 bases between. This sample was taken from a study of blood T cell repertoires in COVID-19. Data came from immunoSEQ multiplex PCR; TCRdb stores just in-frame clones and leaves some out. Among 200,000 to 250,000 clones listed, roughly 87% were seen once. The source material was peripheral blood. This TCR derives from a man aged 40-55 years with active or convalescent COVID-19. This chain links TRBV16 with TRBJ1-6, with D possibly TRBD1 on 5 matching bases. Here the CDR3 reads CASSVQQGHNSPLHF. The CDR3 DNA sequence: TGTGCCAGCAGCGTCCAGCAGGGCCATAATTCACCCCTCCACTTT.